This TCR beta chain stems from a study of T-cell reconstitution after alpha-beta-depleted transplantation in children. About this clonotype itself: What it binds is unknown.

The TCRbeta library was prepared with unique molecular identifiers. TCRdb independently ran MiXCR on the PCR reads; one entry per CDR3 protein. The sample has about 490,000 distinct CDR3 sequences; over 9.5% are singletons. Per the germline V gene, CDR1 is MDHEN and CDR2 is SYDVKM. V was pared by 1 base and J by 2 bases, with 9 bases between. CDR3 size: 15 residues. General observations from the study: Certain patients had high TCRbeta diversity at day 60, and it came from recipient T cells and thymic progenitors that survived. There were reportedly several hundred expanded graft clones from which alpha-beta T cells came about two months after transplant. T-cell counts and diversity were attributed mostly to newly produced T cells one year after transplant.

This sequence was found in a child aged 2-15 years with inherited bone marrow failure, due to receive a stem cell transplant. J is TRBJ2-1 and V is TRBV28; D remains ambiguous. Specimen: PBMCs, collected before TCRalphabeta/CD19-depleted stem cell transplant. CDR3 sequence reads: CASSLYRSPYNEQFF. The CDR3 region has the DNA TGTGCCAGCAGTTTATACCGTTCCCCCTACAATGAGCAGTTCTTC.